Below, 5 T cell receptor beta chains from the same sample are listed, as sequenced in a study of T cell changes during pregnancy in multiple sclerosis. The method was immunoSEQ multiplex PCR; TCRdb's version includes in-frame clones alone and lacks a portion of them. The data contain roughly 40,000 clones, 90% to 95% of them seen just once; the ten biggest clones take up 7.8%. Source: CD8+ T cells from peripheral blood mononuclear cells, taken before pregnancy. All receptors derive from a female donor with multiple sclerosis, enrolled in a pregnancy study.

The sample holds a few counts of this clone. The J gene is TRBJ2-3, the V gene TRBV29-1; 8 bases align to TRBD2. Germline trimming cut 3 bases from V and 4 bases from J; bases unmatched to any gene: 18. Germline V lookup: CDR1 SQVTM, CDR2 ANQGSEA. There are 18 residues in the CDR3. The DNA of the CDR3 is TGCAGCGTTGACGGAGCGGGAGATGGGGAGGGGGGTGCAGATACGCAGTATTTT. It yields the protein CSVDGAGDGEGGADTQYF.

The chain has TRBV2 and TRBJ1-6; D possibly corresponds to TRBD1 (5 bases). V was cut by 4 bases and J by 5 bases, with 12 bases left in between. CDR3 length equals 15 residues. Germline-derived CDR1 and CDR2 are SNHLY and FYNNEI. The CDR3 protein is CASSAGRVNNSPLHF. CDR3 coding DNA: TGTGCCAGCAGTGCGGGCAGGGTAAATAATTCACCCCTCCACTTT.

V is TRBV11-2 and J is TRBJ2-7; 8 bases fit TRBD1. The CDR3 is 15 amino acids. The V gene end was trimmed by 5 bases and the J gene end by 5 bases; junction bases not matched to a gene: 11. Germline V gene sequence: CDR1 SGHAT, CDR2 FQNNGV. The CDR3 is CASSPPQGVGNEQYF. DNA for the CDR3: TGTGCCAGCAGCCCGCCACAGGGGGTAGGAAACGAGCAGTACTTC. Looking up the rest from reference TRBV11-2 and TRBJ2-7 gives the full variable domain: EAGVAQSPRYKIIEKRQSVAFWCNPISGHATLYWYQQILGQGPKLLIQFQNNGVVDDSQLPKDRFSAERLKGVDSTLKIQPAKLEDSAVYLCASSPPQGVGNEQYFGPGTRLTVT.

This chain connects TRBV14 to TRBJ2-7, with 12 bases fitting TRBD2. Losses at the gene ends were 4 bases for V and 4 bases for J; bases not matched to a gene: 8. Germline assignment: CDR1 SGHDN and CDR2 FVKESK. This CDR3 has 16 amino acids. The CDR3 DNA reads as TGTGCCAGCAGCCGGCCCCTAGCGGGAGGGGGGTACGAGCAGTACTTC. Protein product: CASSRPLAGGGYEQYF.

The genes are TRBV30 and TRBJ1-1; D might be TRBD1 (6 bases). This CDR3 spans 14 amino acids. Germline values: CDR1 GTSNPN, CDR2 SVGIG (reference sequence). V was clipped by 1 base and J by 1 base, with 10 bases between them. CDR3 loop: CAWSETGTNTEAFF. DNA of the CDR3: TGTGCCTGGAGTGAAACAGGGACGAACACTGAAGCTTTCTTT.